This TCR beta chain was obtained from a study of OX40 agonist ivuxolimab in advanced cancers. Study-level information: Patients were treated with intravenous ivuxolimab, dosed at 0.01 to 10 mg/kg and infused every 2 weeks. Prior checkpoint blockade (anti-PD-1, anti-PD-L1 or anti-CTLA-4) was permitted; around 37% had it. Overall study findings and caveats: On average, a greater number of expanded clones characterised CD8+ T cells relative to CD4+.

The repertoire was sequenced with immunoSEQ multiplex PCR; TCRdb's copy has only in-frame clones and lacks some. The sample lists approximately 60,000 clones, 65% to 90% occurring once. The CDR3 runs 15 residues. Looked up from germline, CDR1 is LNHDA and CDR2 is SQIVND (reference sequence). With V trimmed by 7 bases and J by 0 bases, 3 bases remained unmatched. Notes on this clone: The target antigen is unknown.

The rearrangement uses TRBV19 and TRBJ2-6; 7 positions agree with TRBD2. This specimen consisted of CD4+ or CD8+ T cells sorted from blood, obtained in a trial of the OX40 agonist ivuxolimab. This receptor was identified in an adult with an advanced solid tumor such as melanoma, head and neck, liver or kidney cancer. This chain's CDR3 is CASNPGGSGANVLTF. The CDR3 DNA reads as TGTGCCAGTAATCCGGGGGGCTCTGGGGCCAACGTCCTGACTTTC.